A single sample is the source of the 21 T cell receptor beta chains below, sequenced in a study of blood T cell repertoires in COVID-19. TCRdb's table, derived via immunoSEQ multiplex PCR, lists solely in-frame clones and lacks some. The profile shows about 52,000 clones, about 90% of them singletons. Sequencing input: peripheral blood. The source is a human donor with active COVID-19. The donor label of this sample is uncertain.

The chain recombines TRBV5-5 with TRBJ2-7, with TRBD1 matching 10 bases. This CDR3 is 15 amino acids long. V was clipped by 4 bases and J by 0 bases; unmatched bases: 4. Germline CDR1 is SGHKS and CDR2 is YYEKEE (reference sequence). For the CDR3, the DNA is TGTGCCAGCAGCCTGGGACAGGGGATCTCCTACGAGCAGTACTTC. This codes for CASSLGQGISYEQYF.

J is TRBJ2-7 and V is TRBV9; weak D call: TRBD2 (5 bases). The V gene's germline CDR1 is SGDLS and CDR2 YYNGEE. V was trimmed by 2 bases and J by 0 bases, leaving 15 bases between them. CDR3 length: 16 residues. The CDR3 bases are TGTGCCAGCAGCGTGTCCCCTGCTAGCTACTCCTACGAGCAGTACTTC. It translates to CASSVSPASYSYEQYF.

This clone was seen once. The genes are TRBV6-6 and TRBJ1-4; 11 nucleotides agree with TRBD1. Germline-derived CDR1 and CDR2 are MNHNY and SVGAGI (reference sequence). This CDR3 region has 21 residues. Trimming took 5 bases from V and 2 from J; bases not matched to a gene: 19. The CDR3 sequence: CASSRGQGVKKEKGTNEKLFF. The DNA of the CDR3 is TGTGCCAGCAGTCGGGGACAGGGGGTCAAAAAGGAAAAGGGGACTAATGAAAAACTGTTTTTT.

The chain employs TRBV5-1 and TRBJ1-1; D call uncertain. The CDR3 is 15 amino acids. Germline assignment: CDR1 SGHRS and CDR2 YFSETQ. Trimming stripped 4 bases from V and 1 base from J, with 14 bases between. The CDR3 region is CASSPKTEPNTEAFF. The CDR3 DNA follows: TGCGCCAGCAGCCCGAAGACTGAACCGAACACTGAAGCTTTCTTT. Full variable domain (missing parts from reference TRBV5-1 and TRBJ1-1): KAGVTQTPRYLIKTRGQQVTLSCSPISGHRSVSWYQQTPGQGLQFLFEYFSETQRNKGNFPGRFSGRQFSNSRSEMNVSTLELGDSALYLCASSPKTEPNTEAFFGQGTRLTVV.

The V call is TRBV6-5, the J call TRBJ2-1; TRBD1 is a possible D gene (6 bases). The germline V gene has CDR1 MNHEY and CDR2 SVGAGI. The CDR3 length is 13 residues. The V end lost 8 bases, the J end lost 8 bases, and 16 bases lay between the germline ends. The CDR3 DNA follows: TGTGCCAGCTACGAATTACAGGGTCATGAGCAGTTCTTC. This codes for CASYELQGHEQFF.

V usage is TRBV11-2 and J usage is TRBJ2-7; 7 bases line up with TRBD1. Germline assignment: CDR1 SGHAT and CDR2 FQNNGV. V was clipped by 7 bases and J by 3 bases; unmatched bases: 9. This CDR3 is built from 14 residues. The CDR3 sequence is CASTVGQTYYEQYF. CDR3 in DNA: TGTGCCAGCACCGTGGGACAGACATACTACGAGCAGTACTTC.

The rearrangement joins TRBV7-2 to TRBJ2-7, with 11 bases lining up with TRBD2. CDR1 and CDR2 from the germline V gene are SGHTA and FQGNSA. The V segment lost 2 bases and the J segment 3 bases; nucleotides outside the gene matches: 9. The CDR3 loop spans 17 amino acids. The CDR3 protein is CASSLSPLLAGVYEQYF. CDR3 DNA sequence: TGTGCCAGCAGCTTATCACCGCTACTAGCGGGGGTCTACGAGCAGTACTTC.

J is TRBJ2-3 and V is TRBV6-6; 7 bases line up with TRBD1. The V and J ends lost 2 bases and 3 bases, in that order; junction bases with no gene match: 2. CDR1 is MNHNY and CDR2 is SVGAGI in the germline V gene (reference sequence). CDR3 size: 14 residues. The CDR3 nucleotides are TGTGCCAGCAGTTACGCCAGGGGGACAGATACGCAGTATTTT. Protein: CASSYARGTDTQYF.

The genes are TRBV7-9 and TRBJ1-4; no firm D call. The length of the CDR3 is 15 residues. The V gene lost 1 base and the J gene lost 8 bases, with 14 bases spanning the gap. In germline, CDR1 is SEHNR, CDR2 FQNEAQ (reference sequence). CDR3 loop: CASSLDPKAGEKLFF. CDR3 DNA sequence: TGTGCCAGCAGCTTAGATCCAAAGGCGGGCGAAAAACTGTTTTTT.

The chain carries TRBV27 and TRBJ1-6; 10 nucleotides agree with TRBD1. V gave up 4 bases and J gave up 7 bases; unmatched junction bases: 19. There are 20 residues in the CDR3. Germline loops: CDR1 MNHEY, CDR2 SMNVEV (reference sequence). The CDR3 DNA reads TGTGCCAGCAGTTCCCGTGGACAGGGGGGCATCTCATCGGCCAATTCACCCCTCCACTTT. It codes for CASSSRGQGGISSANSPLHF.

The chain couples TRBV6-5 to TRBJ2-1; possible D gene TRBD2, 5 bases. V gave up 8 bases and J gave up 3 bases, with 14 bases separating them. The CDR3 extends over 14 amino acids. Germline CDR1 and CDR2: MNHEY and SVGAGI. The CDR3 DNA reads as TGTGCCAGCCGTCTCAGCGGAGACTACAATGAGCAGTTCTTC. Residues: CASRLSGDYNEQFF.

V and J are TRBV7-9 and TRBJ1-2; D uncertain. This CDR3 is 18 amino acids long. Germline lookup yields CDR1 SEHNR and CDR2 FQNEAQ (reference sequence). V lost 4 bases, J lost 0 bases, and 21 bases lay in between. The CDR3 here is CASSSLRTPSGANYGYTF. CDR3 nucleotides: TGTGCCAGCAGCTCGCTCCGGACTCCCTCGGGCGCTAACTATGGCTACACCTTC.

The chain employs TRBV9 and TRBJ2-7, with a tentative D call TRBD1 (5 bases). The CDR3 is 15 amino acids. V was shortened by 0 bases and J by 0 bases, with 10 bases between the two germline ends. CDR1 is SGDLS, CDR2 YYNGEE, per germline. In DNA form, the CDR3 reads TGTGCCAGCAGCGTAGGACAGTCGAGCTCCTACGAGCAGTACTTC. Translation: CASSVGQSSSYEQYF.

The chain couples TRBV9 to TRBJ2-1, with 8 bases fitting TRBD2. The V and J ends lost 0 bases and 2 bases, in that order; junction bases with no gene match: 19. This CDR3 spans 21 amino acids. CDR1 and CDR2 from the germline V gene are SGDLS and YYNGEE. The CDR3 region is CASSVGRSLRLAGNTYNEQFF. The CDR3 nucleotides are TGTGCCAGCAGCGTAGGGAGGTCCCTACGGTTAGCGGGGAATACCTACAATGAGCAGTTCTTC.

The chain carries TRBV9 and TRBJ1-2, with D perhaps matching TRBD1 (6 bases). The CDR3 is 15 amino acids. Trimming left V 3 bases short and J 4 bases short, with 16 bases between. Per germline, CDR1 SGDLS and CDR2 YYNGEE. DNA of the CDR3: TGTGCCAGCAGCGGACGGACAGTTAGCGTCTATGGCTACACCTTC. Protein: CASSGRTVSVYGYTF.

The rearrangement uses TRBV19 and TRBJ1-1; weak D call: TRBD1 (6 bases). The germline V gene has CDR1 LNHDA and CDR2 SQIVND (reference sequence). Trimming took 3 bases from V and 5 from J, leaving 7 bases between them. The length of the CDR3 is 12 residues. This CDR3 reads CASSIGQTEAFF. The CDR3 coding sequence is TGTGCCAGTAGTATCGGACAGACTGAAGCTTTCTTT.

The rearrangement links TRBV12-3 or TRBV12-4 to TRBJ1-2; D is undetermined. The length of the CDR3 is 12 residues. The V end was cut by 4 bases, the J end by 6 bases, with 9 bases between. CDR3 DNA sequence: TGTGCCAGCAGTTCAGGCCTTAATGGCTACACCTTC. It yields the protein CASSSGLNGYTF.

The chain uses TRBV6-5 and TRBJ2-7, with TRBD1 matching over 7 bases. The V and J ends lost 8 bases and 1 base, in that order; junction bases with no gene match: 5. The germline CDR1 and CDR2 sequences are MNHEY and SVGAGI. The CDR3 consists of 13 residues. The CDR3 DNA follows: TGTGCCAGCGGGCGGACAGGATCCTACGAGCAGTACTTC. Protein: CASGRTGSYEQYF.

Regarding this clone: The junction departs from germline at one end; a sequencing error may be responsible. The chain carries TRBV13 and TRBJ1-1, with D perhaps matching TRBD1 (5 bases). Germline V CDR1 and CDR2: PRHDT, FYEKMQ (reference sequence). The CDR3 extends over 11 amino acids. CDR3 amino acids: CASSFSGAQAF. The CDR3 nucleotides read TGTGCCAGCAGCTTTAGTGGGGCGCAGGCCTTT.

The chain couples TRBV3-1 (or the pseudogene TRBV3-2) to TRBJ2-5, with a tentative D call TRBD2 (7 bases). Germline V gene data show CDR1 as LGHDT and CDR2 as YNNKEL (reference sequence). The CDR3 is 14 amino acids. The ends were cut back, 6 bases at V and 3 bases at J, with 14 bases in the middle. CDR3 loop: CASSVQGGKETQYF. The CDR3 DNA reads as TGTGCCAGCAGTGTACAGGGAGGGAAAGAGACCCAGTACTTC.

The chain uses TRBV2 and TRBJ1-4, with 9 positions matching TRBD1. Trimming removed 8 bases from V and 8 bases from J; junction bases left unmatched: 6. Germline loops: CDR1 SNHLY, CDR2 FYNNEI. The length of the CDR3 is 13 residues. This chain's CDR3 is CASQRQGVEKLFF. For the CDR3, the DNA is TGTGCCAGCCAGAGACAGGGGGTAGAAAAACTGTTTTTT.